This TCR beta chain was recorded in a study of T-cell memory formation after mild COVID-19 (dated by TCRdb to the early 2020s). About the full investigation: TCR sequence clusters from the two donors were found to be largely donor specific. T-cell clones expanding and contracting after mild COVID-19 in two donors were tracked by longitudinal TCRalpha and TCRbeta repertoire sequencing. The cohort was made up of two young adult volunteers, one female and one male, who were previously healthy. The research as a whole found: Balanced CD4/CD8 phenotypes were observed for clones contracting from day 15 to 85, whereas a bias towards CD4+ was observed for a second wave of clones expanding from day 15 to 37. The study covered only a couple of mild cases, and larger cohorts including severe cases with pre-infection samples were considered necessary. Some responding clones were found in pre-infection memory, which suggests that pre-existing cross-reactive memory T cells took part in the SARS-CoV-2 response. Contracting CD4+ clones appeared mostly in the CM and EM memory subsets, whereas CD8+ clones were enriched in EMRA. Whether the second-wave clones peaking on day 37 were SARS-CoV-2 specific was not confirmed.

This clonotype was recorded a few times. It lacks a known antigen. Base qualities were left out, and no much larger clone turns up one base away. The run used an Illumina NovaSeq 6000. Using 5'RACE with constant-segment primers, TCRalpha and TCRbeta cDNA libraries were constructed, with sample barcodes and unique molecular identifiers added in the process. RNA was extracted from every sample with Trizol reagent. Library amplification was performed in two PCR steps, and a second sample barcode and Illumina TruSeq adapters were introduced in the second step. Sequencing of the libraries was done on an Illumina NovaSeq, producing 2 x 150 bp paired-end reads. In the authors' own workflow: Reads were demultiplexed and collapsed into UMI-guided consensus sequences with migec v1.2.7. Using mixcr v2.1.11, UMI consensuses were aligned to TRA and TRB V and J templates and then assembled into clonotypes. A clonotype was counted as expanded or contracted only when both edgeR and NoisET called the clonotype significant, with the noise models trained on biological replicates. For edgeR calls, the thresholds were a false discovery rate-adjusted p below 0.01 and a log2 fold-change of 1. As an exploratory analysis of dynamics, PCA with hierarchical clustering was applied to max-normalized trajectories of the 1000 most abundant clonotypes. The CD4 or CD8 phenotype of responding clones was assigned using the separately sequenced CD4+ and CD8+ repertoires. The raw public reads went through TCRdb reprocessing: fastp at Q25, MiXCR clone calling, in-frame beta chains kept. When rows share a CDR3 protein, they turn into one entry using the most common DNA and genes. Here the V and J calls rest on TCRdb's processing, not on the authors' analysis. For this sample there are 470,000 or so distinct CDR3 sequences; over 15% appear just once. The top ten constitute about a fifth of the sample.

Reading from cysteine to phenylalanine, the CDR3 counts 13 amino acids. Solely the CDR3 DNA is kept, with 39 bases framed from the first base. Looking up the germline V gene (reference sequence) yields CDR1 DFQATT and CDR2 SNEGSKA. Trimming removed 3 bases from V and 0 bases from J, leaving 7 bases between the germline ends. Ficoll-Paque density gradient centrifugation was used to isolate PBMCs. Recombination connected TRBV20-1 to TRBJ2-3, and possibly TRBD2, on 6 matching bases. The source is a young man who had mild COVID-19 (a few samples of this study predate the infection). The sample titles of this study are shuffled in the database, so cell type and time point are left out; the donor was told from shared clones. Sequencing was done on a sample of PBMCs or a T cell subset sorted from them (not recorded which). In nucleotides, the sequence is TGCAGTGCTAGCGGGGGAAGCACAGATACGCAGTATTTT. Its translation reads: CSASGGSTDTQYF.